Sequencing of this T cell receptor (beta chain) was carried out in a study of shared clonotypes between healthy human individuals. For the study at large: Each donor's CD8 memory used one plate, CD8 naive two, each CD4 subset three. Study-level points and caveats: Against clonotypes common to all four donors, non-shared ones had lower generation probabilities.

Trimming stripped 0 bases from V and 3 bases from J, with 21 bases between. In germline, CDR1 is LGHNA, CDR2 YNFKEQ. The CDR3 is 18 amino acids. Repertoires were generated with immunoSEQ multiplex PCR, while TCRdb's copy carries only in-frame clones and drops some. The data hold approximately 2,000,000 clones, with 80% to 95% observed a single time. This clone was found once. Its target is not known. The J gene is TRBJ2-7, the V gene TRBV4-2; a possible D gene is TRBD1 (5 bases). This receptor was obtained from a man between 18 and 29 years old in good health. Some clones in this sample may be carry-over from other donors' samples. The sequenced sample was naive CD4+ T cells from PBMCs. Documented subset: CD45RA+ positively selected. The CDR3 sequence is CASSQEGIRTTFNYEQYF. The CDR3 bases are TGTGCCAGCAGCCAAGAGGGGATTAGGACAACTTTTAACTACGAGCAGTACTTC.